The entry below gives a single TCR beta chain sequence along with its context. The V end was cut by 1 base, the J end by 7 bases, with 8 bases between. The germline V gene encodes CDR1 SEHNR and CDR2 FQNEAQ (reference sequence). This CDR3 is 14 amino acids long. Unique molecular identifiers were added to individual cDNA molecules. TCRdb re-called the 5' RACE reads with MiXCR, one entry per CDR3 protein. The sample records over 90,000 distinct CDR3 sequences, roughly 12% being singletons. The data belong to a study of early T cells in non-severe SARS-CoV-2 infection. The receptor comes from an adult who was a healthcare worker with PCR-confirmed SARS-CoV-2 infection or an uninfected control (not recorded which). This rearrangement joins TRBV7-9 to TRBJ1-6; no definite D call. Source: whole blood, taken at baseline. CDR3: CASSLVGGNSPLHF. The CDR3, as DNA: TGTGCCAGCAGCTTAGTAGGCGGAAATTCACCCCTCCACTTT. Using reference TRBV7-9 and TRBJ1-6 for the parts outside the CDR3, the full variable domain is DTGVSQNPRHKITKRGQNVTFRCDPISEHNRLYWYRQTLGQGPEFLTYFQNEAQLEKSRLLSDRFSAERPKGSFSTLEIQRTEQGDSAMYLCASSLVGGNSPLHFGNGTRLTVT.